Detailed here is one T cell receptor (beta chain). The data are from a study of Ad26.COV2.S vaccination and SARS-CoV-2 variants. The ends lost 2 bases at V and 0 bases at J; junction bases unmatched: 7. Germline V gene data show CDR1 as SEHNR and CDR2 as FQNEAQ (reference sequence). There are 16 residues in the CDR3. The assay was immunoSEQ multiplex PCR, and TCRdb's table has in-frame clones only and misses some. The sample holds 300,000 to 400,000 clones; around 84% are singletons and the top ten take 3% to 4%. Treatment specified: about 20 received Ad26.COV2.S at low or high dose, single or two shots; about five received placebo; per-sample allocation not given. Sampling was performed 63 days after the first vaccine or placebo injection.

The J gene is TRBJ2-7, the V gene TRBV7-9, with 7 bases that match TRBD1. The sequence derives from a person aged 18-65 years who received the Ad26.COV2.S COVID-19 vaccine or a placebo. The sequences come from peripheral blood, collected in a trial of Ad26.COV2.S vaccine versus placebo. This CDR3 is CASSLNTGAGSYEQYF. The CDR3 DNA reads as TGTGCCAGCAGCTTAAACACAGGGGCCGGCTCCTACGAGCAGTACTTC. Drawing the rest from reference TRBV7-9 and TRBJ2-7, the complete variable domain is DTGVSQNPRHKITKRGQNVTFRCDPISEHNRLYWYRQTLGQGPEFLTYFQNEAQLEKSRLLSDRFSAERPKGSFSTLEIQRTEQGDSAMYLCASSLNTGAGSYEQYFGPGTRLTVT.